Below are 3 T cell receptor beta chains sequenced from a single sample in a study of T cells expressing NK-cell markers. TCRdb re-called the 5' RACE reads and gives one entry per CDR3 protein, without DNA. This sample contains a few hundred thousand distinct CDR3 sequences. Input material: blood T cells: a sorted CD56 or NKG2C T cell subset, CD4+ or CD8+ T cells, or bulk PBMC T cells (not recorded which). The receptors were sampled from a young man in good health.

This chain connects TRBV2 to TRBJ2-1; TCRdb outputs TRBD1, but without DNA this stays unchecked. CDR3 length: 15 amino acids. CDR1 and CDR2 from the germline V gene are SNHLY and FYNNEI. Here the CDR3 reads CASSASSTGYNEQFF.

The chain is built from TRBV20-1 and TRBJ2-1. Germline CDR1 is DFQATT and CDR2 is SNEGSKA (reference sequence). This CDR3 comprises 15 residues. CDR3 residues: CSARGTTSSYNEQFF.

This CDR3 is CASSDPLTDRSLRETQYF. This rearrangement joins TRBV2 to TRBJ2-5; TCRdb proposes TRBD1, but this gene call is untestable without DNA. Germline CDR1 reads SNHLY; CDR2 reads FYNNEI. The length of the CDR3 is 18 residues.